This entry lists 30 T cell receptor beta chains sequenced from one sample in a study of T cells in women clearing cervical HPV infection (dated by TCRdb to the late 2010s). The library was produced with the immunoSEQ multiplex PCR assay. TCRdb obtained this table from immuneACCESS and retained in-frame rearrangements with V and J assigned. These tables miss some clones; where compared with another copy, unresolved V genes account for less than half of the shortfall, and the remainder is unexplained. The sample's records list approximately 35,000 clones. Jointly, the top ten make up less than 9% of the sample. Material for sequencing was blood buffy coat. The receptors derive from a woman aged 18 to 75 with a cervical HPV16 infection that either progressed to CIN3+ or cleared (not recorded which).

Comments on this clone: Read coverage stops 3 residues before the CDR3 terminus; the germline J gene supplies the remainder. V gene TRBV19 combines with J gene TRBJ1-4; no clear D gene. There are 12 residues in the CDR3. The germline gives CDR1 LNHDA, CDR2 SQIVND (reference sequence). The CDR3 bases that were read are TGTGCCAGTAGTATAGATGACGGGGAA. It encodes CASSIDDGE. The entire CDR3 reads CASSIDDGELFF.

A remark on this clone: The CDR3 end is not reached by the read, which stops 3 residues before it; the germline J gene fills it in. The chain recombines TRBV13 with TRBJ2-7; 11 bases fit TRBD1. The junction had 8 bases not matched to a gene; V was cut back by 6 bases and J by 1 base. Germline CDR1 is PRHDT and CDR2 is FYEKMQ (reference sequence). This CDR3 has 16 residues. The CDR3 is CASSLGDRGFSYEQYF. CDR3 DNA, as far as it was read: TGTGCCAGCAGTTTGGGGGACAGGGGGTTTTCCTACGAG. Full variable domain (rest looked up from reference TRBV13 and TRBJ2-7): AAGVIQSPRHLIKEKRETATLKCYPIPRHDTVYWYQQGPGQDPQFLISFYEKMQSDKGSIPDRFSAQQFSDYHSELNMSSLELGDSALYFCASSLGDRGFSYEQYFGPGTRLTVT.

A word on this clone: From the germline J gene comes the end of the CDR3, since the read stops 3 residues before it. The rearrangement joins TRBV4-1 to TRBJ2-2; D is uncertain. The germline V and J ends were trimmed by 0 bases and 2 bases, with 4 bases remaining between them. CDR1 is MGHRA, CDR2 YSYEKL, per germline. This CDR3 region has 14 residues. The CDR3 loop is CASSQDSNTGELFF. The CDR3 bases that were read are TGCGCCAGCAGCCAAGACAGTAACACCGGGGAG.

As concerns this clone: The CDR3 end falls 3 residues outside the read, so it is completed with the germline J gene. The gene calls are TRBV5-1 and TRBJ2-5; TRBD2 aligns across 7 bases. The CDR3 is 16 residues long. Per germline, CDR1 SGHRS and CDR2 YFSETQ. Losses at the gene ends were 0 bases for V and 5 bases for J; bases not matched to a gene: 10. The CDR3 is CASSLVGLDTAETQYF. The CDR3 DNA, read in part, is TGCGCCAGCAGCTTGGTAGGACTAGACACGGCGGAGACC.

Details on this clone: The CDR3 end falls 3 residues outside the read, so it is completed with the germline J gene. The J gene is TRBJ1-2, the V gene TRBV18, with a possible D match to TRBD1 (5 bases). The CDR3 length is 16 residues. Germline V lookup: CDR1 KGHSH, CDR2 LQKENI. CDR3 DNA (partial): TGTGCCAGCTCACCATATGATTCGGGGGTTAAGTTCGAC. Encoded protein: CASSPYDSGVKFD. The full-length CDR3 reads as CASSPYDSGVKFDYTF.

Remarks on this clone: With the read ending 3 residues before the CDR3 end, the germline J gene is used to fill in that end. This chain uses TRBV12-3 or TRBV12-4 with TRBJ2-5, with 9 nucleotides matching TRBD2. V trimming: 5 bases; J trimming: 3 bases; junction bases outside the gene matches: 4. There are 14 residues in the CDR3. The CDR3 bases that were read are TGTGCCAGCAGTCTCCGGACTAGCGAAGAGACC. It encodes CASSLRTSEET. The CDR3 reads in full as CASSLRTSEETQYF.

Comments on this clone: Read data end 3 residues before the CDR3 end; the end is taken from the germline J gene. This sequence joins TRBV19 and TRBJ2-1; TRBD2 matches 9 bases. Germline V lookup: CDR1 LNHDA, CDR2 SQIVND (reference sequence). The CDR3 runs 19 residues. The junction had 19 bases not matched to a gene; V was cut back by 1 base and J by 9 bases. The CDR3 spells CASSIVLGPRGGSFTEQFF. The DNA read from the CDR3 is TGTGCCAGTAGTATAGTTCTTGGGCCGCGGGGGGGCTCATTTACTGAG.

The covered CDR3 bases are TGCAGTGCCAGACTAGCTGGAGAGACC. It is translated as CSARLAGET. The CDR3 reads in full as CSARLAGETQYF. The J gene is TRBJ2-5, the V gene TRBV20-1, with 7 bases lining up with TRBD2. The missing CDR3 end, 3 residues past where the read stops, is filled in from the germline J gene. With 6 bases clipped from V and 4 bases from J, the junction kept 5 bases outside the gene matches. CDR1 DFQATT and CDR2 SNEGSKA come from the germline V gene (reference sequence). This CDR3 has 12 residues.

As concerns this clone: A junction boundary mismatches the germline segment, possibly from a read error. The read comes to an end 3 residues before the CDR3 does, leaving the germline J gene to fill in the end. The V and J genes are TRBV4-2 and TRBJ1-6; 7 bases line up with TRBD1. The CDR3 runs to 15 residues. The germline gives CDR1 LGHNA, CDR2 YNFKEQ. The sequenced CDR3 bases are TGCGCCAGCAGCCAAGAAAGGGACAGACCTTCACCC. It codes for CASSQERDRPSP. The complete CDR3 reads CASSQERDRPSPLHF.

Note on this clone: The sequenced fragment ends 3 residues before the CDR3 boundary, so the rest is inferred from the germline J gene. J is TRBJ1-2 and V is TRBV18, with 9 positions matching TRBD1. In germline, CDR1 is KGHSH, CDR2 LQKENI. The CDR3 runs to 18 residues. The CDR3: CASSPPGQGTLGHNDYTF. The CDR3 DNA, read in part, is TGTGCCAGCTCCCCTCCGGGACAGGGAACTCTGGGACACAATGAC.

Concerning this clone: Read sequence stops 3 residues before the CDR3 end, and the germline J gene provides the missing end. J is TRBJ2-1 and V is TRBV6-2 or TRBV6-3, with 9 bases fitting TRBD2. V lost 6 bases, J lost 5 bases, and 5 bases stayed unmatched. The CDR3 is 14 residues long. Looked up from germline, CDR1 is MNHEY and CDR2 is SVGEGT. The sequenced part of the CDR3 DNA is TGTGCCAGCAGCCCCGCGGGGGGGCACAATGAG. Residues: CASSPAGGHNE. The full-length CDR3 reads as CASSPAGGHNEQFF.

A word on this clone: The read is 3 residues too short to cover the CDR3 end, so that end is filled in from the germline J gene. V gene TRBV5-1 combines with J gene TRBJ2-6; D is perhaps TRBD2 (6 bases). CDR3 length equals 18 residues. Trimming pared 0 bases from V and 1 base from J, leaving 14 bases between. In germline, CDR1 is SGHRS, CDR2 YFSETQ. The CDR3 bases that were read are TGCGCCAGCAGCTTGGCCGGCGGGGAACGTTCTGGGGCCAACGTC. It codes for CASSLAGGERSGANV. The CDR3 in full is CASSLAGGERSGANVLTF.

Comments on this clone: From the germline J gene comes the end of the CDR3, since the read stops 3 residues before it. The chain is built from TRBV7-2 and TRBJ1-1; a possible D gene is TRBD1 (5 bases). CDR3 length equals 13 residues. Germline loops: CDR1 SGHTA, CDR2 FQGNSA. The DNA read from the CDR3 is TGTGCCAGCAAGCGCGGGGGTTGGGGGGAG. Translated: CASKRGGWGE. The complete CDR3 reads CASKRGGWGEAFF. Based on the CDR3 plus reference TRBV7-2 and TRBJ1-1, the full variable domain is GAGVSQSPSNKVTEKGKDVELRCDPISGHTALYWYRQSLGQGLEFLIYFQGNSAPDKSGLPSDRFSAERTGGSVSTLTIQRTQQEDSAVYLCASKRGGWGEAFFGQGTRLTVV.

About this clone: The CDR3 end falls 3 residues outside the read, so it is completed with the germline J gene. This chain joins TRBV23-1 and TRBJ1-4; 8 nucleotides line up with TRBD1. TRBV23-1 is placed among ORFs of uncertain function. V was clipped by 7 bases and J by 0 bases; unmatched bases: 16. This CDR3 region has 19 residues. CDR3 sequence reads: CASILYRQGSCATNEKLFF. The sequenced CDR3 bases are TGCGCCAGCATCCTATACAGACAGGGGAGTTGTGCAACTAATGAAAAA.

Note on this clone: Sequence at one end of the junction differs from germline and may be a read error. The missing CDR3 end, 3 residues past where the read stops, is filled in from the germline J gene. This chain connects TRBV7-7 to TRBJ1-6; TRBD1 is a possible D gene (6 bases). Germline V gene lookup returns CDR1 SSHAT and CDR2 FNYEAQ (reference sequence). This CDR3 comprises 16 residues. CDR3 in amino acids: CASSSPDRPGSSPLHF. The CDR3 bases that were read are TGTGCTAGCAGCTCCCCCGACAGGCCGGGAAGTTCACCC.

A remark on this clone: The sequence runs out 3 residues before the end of the CDR3; the remainder is reconstructed from the germline J gene. This chain joins TRBV7-8 and TRBJ2-2; no clear D gene. Germline values: CDR1 SGHVS, CDR2 FQNEAQ. The length of the CDR3 is 15 residues. The CDR3 bases that were read are TGTGCCAGCAGCCCGCACTTCTCAACTAATGAAAAG. This codes for CASSPHFSTNEK. The whole CDR3 sequence is CASSPHFSTNEKLFF.

CDR3 DNA, as far as it was read: TGCAGTGCTGCACTAGCGGGAGGCACAGATACG. Translated: CSAALAGGTDT. The complete CDR3 sequence is CSAALAGGTDTQYF. The V and J genes are TRBV20-1 and TRBJ2-3, with 11 bases lining up with TRBD2. The CDR3 end falls 3 residues outside the read, so it is completed with the germline J gene. The V gene end was trimmed by 5 bases and the J gene end by 1 base; junction bases not matched to a gene: 2. There are 14 residues in the CDR3. The V gene's germline CDR1 is DFQATT and CDR2 SNEGSKA (reference sequence).

Of note for this clone: The read is 3 residues too short to cover the CDR3 end, so that end is filled in from the germline J gene. The chain links TRBV6-2 or TRBV6-3 to TRBJ2-7; 10 bases match TRBD1. The J segment lost 1 base and the V segment lost 5 bases, leaving 5 bases of the junction unmatched. From germline, CDR1 is MNHEY and CDR2 SVGEGT. The CDR3 has 15 residues. The CDR3 reads CASSPGTGASYEQYF. The sequenced CDR3 bases are TGTGCCAGCAGTCCCGGGACAGGGGCTTCCTACGAG.

The CDR3 spells CASSPTGGSTEAFF. The part of the CDR3 DNA that was read is TGTGCCAGCTCACCAACAGGGGGATCGACTGAA. The chain couples TRBV18 to TRBJ1-1, with 8 bases lining up with TRBD1. The read terminates 3 residues before the CDR3 end, so the remaining end is supplied by the germline J gene. J gave up 5 bases and V 2 bases, and 4 bases lay outside the gene matches. CDR3 length equals 14 residues. CDR1 is KGHSH and CDR2 is LQKENI in the germline V gene.

Details on this clone: Coverage ceases 3 residues before the CDR3 finishes, and the germline J gene fills in the end. The chain combines TRBV7-9 with TRBJ1-2, with D possibly being TRBD1 (6 bases). This CDR3 contains 13 residues. Germline-derived CDR1 and CDR2 are SEHNR and FQNEAQ (reference sequence). Incomplete CDR3 DNA: TGTGCCAGCAGCTTCGGGACATACAATGAC. Its translation is CASSFGTYND. The full CDR3 is CASSFGTYNDYTF.

About this clone itself: Read data end 3 residues before the CDR3 end; the end is taken from the germline J gene. The rearrangement links TRBV7-2 to TRBJ2-4; weak D call: TRBD2 (5 bases). CDR3 size: 14 residues. Germline CDR1 is SGHTA and CDR2 is FQGNSA. The covered CDR3 bases are TGTGCCAGCAGCCCCCGGCCTCGGGCGGGTGGT. Translation gives CASSPRPRAGG. The CDR3 in its entirety is CASSPRPRAGGQYF.

To note about this clone: With the read ending 3 residues before the CDR3 end, the germline J gene is used to fill in that end. The chain employs TRBV30 and TRBJ1-2; possible D gene TRBD1, 5 bases. The germline CDR1 and CDR2 sequences are GTSNPN and SVGIG (reference sequence). CDR3 length: 16 amino acids. V lost 3 bases and J 0 bases, leaving 17 bases between the germline ends. The chain's CDR3 is CAWSSGRGGTNYGYTF. CDR3 bases read: TGTGCCTGGAGCTCCGGTAGGGGAGGAACTAACTATGGC.

Details on this clone: The DNA ends 3 residues before the CDR3 does, and the rest of the CDR3 is filled in from the germline J gene. This chain connects TRBV19 to TRBJ1-2, with D maybe TRBD1 (5 bases). The CDR3 contains 14 residues. The V gene's germline CDR1 is LNHDA and CDR2 SQIVND (reference sequence). The CDR3 spells CASSILGRDGGYTF. The covered CDR3 bases are TGTGCCAGTAGTATTCTTGGCAGGGATGGGGGC.

With regard to this clone: The CDR3 end is not reached by the read, which stops 3 residues before it; the germline J gene fills it in. The rearrangement joins TRBV30 to TRBJ1-2; D is uncertain. The CDR3 has 14 residues. With 5 bases removed from V and 2 bases from J, the gap between germline ends came to 15 bases. CDR1 is GTSNPN and CDR2 is SVGIG in the germline V gene (reference sequence). CDR3 residues: CAWALGVSNYGYTF. The sequenced CDR3 bases are TGTGCCTGGGCCCTCGGGGTCTCCAACTATGGC.

This clone counts as medium-sized (0.01 to 0.1%) by frequency. The read gets to within 3 residues of the CDR3 end, and the germline J gene fills in the rest. The chain has TRBV7-2 and TRBJ1-2, with 10 bases identical to TRBD1. The V gene's germline CDR1 is SGHTA and CDR2 FQGNSA. The CDR3 has 16 amino acids. The CDR3 protein is CASSLAGQGKRQGYTF. CDR3 DNA (partial): TGTGCCAGCAGCTTAGCGGGACAGGGGAAAAGGCAAGGC.

Of note for this clone: The read stops 3 residues short of the end of the CDR3; the missing end is completed from the germline J gene. The chain joins TRBV12-3 or TRBV12-4 to TRBJ2-7, with D perhaps TRBD1 or TRBD2 (7 bases each). This CDR3 region has 14 residues. Trimming took 3 bases from V and 4 from J, leaving 13 bases between them. The CDR3 bases that were read are TGTGCCAGCAGTTTGACAGGGAGGGTGTACGAG. The encoded protein is CASSLTGRVYE. The full CDR3 is CASSLTGRVYEQYF.

About this clone: Read sequence stops 3 residues before the CDR3 end, and the germline J gene provides the missing end. J is TRBJ1-4 and V is TRBV5-1; a weak D match, TRBD1 (6 bases). V was cut by 7 bases and J by 2 bases, with 18 bases left in between. Germline CDR1 SGHRS, CDR2 YFSETQ. This CDR3 has 16 amino acids. The CDR3 is CASAKGEISTNEKLFF. Incomplete CDR3 DNA: TGCGCCAGCGCCAAGGGGGAAATATCGACTAATGAAAAA.

With respect to this clone: Germline and junction disagree at one end, which may indicate a read error. The CDR3 extends 3 residues past the end of the read, so its final part is completed from the germline J gene. The genes are TRBV20-1 and TRBJ1-2; weak D call: TRBD1 (6 bases). The CDR3 has 15 residues. Germline CDR1 is DFQATT and CDR2 is SNEGSKA (reference sequence). The CDR3 is CSARPERRGGYDYTF. Partial CDR3 DNA: TGCAGTGCTAGACCCGAGAGGCGGGGGGGCTATGAC.

This chain's CDR3 is CASSHQGAGNTEAFF. The part of the CDR3 DNA that was read is TGTGCCAGTAGTCATCAGGGGGCGGGGAACACTGAA. V usage is TRBV19 and J usage is TRBJ1-1; 8 nucleotides line up with TRBD1. The observed sequence ends 3 residues before the CDR3 terminus, with the missing tail filled in from the germline J gene. There are 15 residues in the CDR3. The V gene's germline CDR1 is LNHDA and CDR2 SQIVND (reference sequence). Trimming cost V 5 bases and J 1 base; bases outside gene matches: 6.

Regarding this clone: The CDR3 end falls 3 residues outside the read, so it is completed with the germline J gene. This chain uses TRBV5-5 with TRBJ1-5, with D perhaps TRBD1 (6 bases). This CDR3 has 15 residues. The germline CDR1 and CDR2 sequences are SGHKS and YYEKEE (reference sequence). Trimming cost V 4 bases and J 0 bases, with 11 bases left between them. CDR3 protein: CASSVRGNSNQPQHF. Incomplete CDR3 DNA: TGTGCCAGCAGCGTAAGGGGGAATAGCAATCAGCCC.